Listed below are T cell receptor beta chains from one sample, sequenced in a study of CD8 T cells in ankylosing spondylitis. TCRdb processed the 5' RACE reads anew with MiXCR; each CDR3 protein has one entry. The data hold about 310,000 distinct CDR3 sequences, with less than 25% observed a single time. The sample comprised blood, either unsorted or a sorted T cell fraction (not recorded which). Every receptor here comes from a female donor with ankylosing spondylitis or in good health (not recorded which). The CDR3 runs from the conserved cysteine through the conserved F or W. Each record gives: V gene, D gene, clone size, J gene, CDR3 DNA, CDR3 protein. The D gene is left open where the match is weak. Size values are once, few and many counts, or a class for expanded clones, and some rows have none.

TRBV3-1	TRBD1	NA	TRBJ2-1	TGTGCCAGCAGCCACTGGACAGGGGATCGGAGCTCCTACAATGAGCAGTTCTTC	CASSHWTGDRSSYNEQFF
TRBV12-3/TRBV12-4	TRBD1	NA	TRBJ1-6	TGTGCCAGCAGGACCGGGACAGGGAATAATTCACCCCTCCACTTT	CASRTGTGNNSPLHF
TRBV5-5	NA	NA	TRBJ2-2	TGTGCCAGCAGCTTGAGAATAGGGACGGCGAACACCGGGGAGCTGTTTTTT	CASSLRIGTANTGELFF
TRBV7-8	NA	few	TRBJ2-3	TGTGCCAGCAGCTTCGACAGAAGCACAGATACGCAGTATTTT	CASSFDRSTDTQYF
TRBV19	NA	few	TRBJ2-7	TGTGCCACCCGGATGGTTGGGCAGTACTTC	CATRMVGQYF
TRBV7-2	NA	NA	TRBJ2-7	TGTGCCAGCAGCTCACACAGGGTTCCCGAGCAGTACTTC	CASSSHRVPEQYF
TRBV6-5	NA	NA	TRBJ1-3	TGTGCCAGCAGTTCATCGGGAGGCACCATATATTTT	CASSSSGGTIYF
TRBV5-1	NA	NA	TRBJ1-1	TGCGCCAGCAGCTTGGAAGGGACTGAGAACACTGAAGCTTTCTTT	CASSLEGTENTEAFF
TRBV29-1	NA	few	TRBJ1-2	TGCAGCGACTTTGGCGAGTACGGCTACACCTTC	CSDFGEYGYTF
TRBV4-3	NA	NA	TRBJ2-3	TGCGCCAGCAGCCAAGGGAGGGGGTTAGGAGATACGCAGTATTTT	CASSQGRGLGDTQYF
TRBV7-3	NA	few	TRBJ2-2	TGTGCCAGCAGCTCGCATGGGGGCGACACCGGGGAGCTGTTTTTT	CASSSHGGDTGELFF